The present T cell receptor (beta chain) was sequenced within a study of shared clonotypes between healthy human individuals. CD8 memory combined CD45RO+ cells with CCR7-negative CD45RA+ TemRA cells. Germline V CDR1 and CDR2: SGDLS, YYNGEE. The CDR3 sequence is 12 residues long. Trimming removed 4 bases from V and 2 bases from J, with 1 base in between. This clone was recorded only once. The table came from immunoSEQ multiplex PCR; TCRdb's copy has only in-frame clones and leaves some out. Of 600,000 to 750,000 clones in the sample, about 90% were seen once. The rearrangement uses TRBV9 and TRBJ2-6, with D unresolved. The TCR sequence derives from a man younger than 35 in good health. Some clones in this sample may be carry-over from other donors' samples. The specimen sequenced was memory CD8+ T cells from PBMCs. The subset denotes: CD45RO+ cells pooled with CCR7-negative TemRA cells. DNA for the CDR3: TGTGCCAGCAGCCCTGGGGCCAACGTCCTGACTTTC. Amino acids: CASSPGANVLTF.